Following are 4 T cell receptor beta chains from one sample sequenced in a study of T cell clonality in common variable immunodeficiency. Assay used: immunoSEQ multiplex PCR; TCRdb lists only in-frame clones, some missing. Altogether tens of thousands of clones were found in the sample, and no singletons occur. Source material: peripheral blood mononuclear cells. These receptors came from a person aged 18-70 years in good health.

In this sample, this clone turned up many times. The sequence runs out 3 residues before the end of the CDR3; the remainder is reconstructed from the germline J gene. The gene calls are TRBV10-3 and TRBJ1-4, with 9 positions matching TRBD1. The germline CDR1 and CDR2 sequences are ENHRY and SYGVKD. Germline trimming cut 3 bases from V and 5 bases from J; bases unmatched to any gene: 13. This CDR3 has 18 amino acids. CDR3 bases read: TGTGCCATCAGTGAACGAGAGACAGGGGGGGTGGGGAATGAAAAA. Amino acids: CAISERETGGVGNEK. The entire CDR3 protein is CAISERETGGVGNEKLFF.

This clone has a count of ten or more. Coverage ceases 3 residues before the CDR3 finishes, and the germline J gene fills in the end. The chain links TRBV7-6 to TRBJ1-2; D is unclear. Germline CDR1 is SGHVS and CDR2 is FNYEAQ. The CDR3 is 12 residues long. This CDR3 is CASSFNSHSYTF. CDR3 bases read: TGTGCCAGCAGCTTCAACAGTCACAGC.

This clone was detected ten times or more. The read comes to an end 3 residues before the CDR3 does, leaving the germline J gene to fill in the end. The chain uses TRBV5-1 and TRBJ2-3; 7 positions match TRBD2. The J segment lost 4 bases and the V segment lost 0 bases, leaving 8 bases of the junction unmatched. The CDR3 is made up of 16 amino acids. CDR1 is SGHRS, CDR2 YFSETQ, per germline. The CDR3 loop reads CASSLVSSGTADTQYF. The sequenced part of the CDR3 DNA is TGCGCCAGCAGCTTGGTATCGAGCGGGACGGCAGATACG.

At least ten counts were recorded for this clone. The read terminates 3 residues before the CDR3 end, so the remaining end is supplied by the germline J gene. The V call is TRBV19, the J call TRBJ2-2, with D tentatively TRBD1 (6 bases). Germline-derived CDR1 and CDR2 are LNHDA and SQIVND (reference sequence). This CDR3 has 12 amino acids. V was pared by 5 bases and J by 7 bases, with 8 bases between. Partial CDR3 DNA: TGTGCCAGTAGTTACAGGGACGGGGAG. As protein: CASSYRDGE. The CDR3 as a whole reads CASSYRDGELFF.